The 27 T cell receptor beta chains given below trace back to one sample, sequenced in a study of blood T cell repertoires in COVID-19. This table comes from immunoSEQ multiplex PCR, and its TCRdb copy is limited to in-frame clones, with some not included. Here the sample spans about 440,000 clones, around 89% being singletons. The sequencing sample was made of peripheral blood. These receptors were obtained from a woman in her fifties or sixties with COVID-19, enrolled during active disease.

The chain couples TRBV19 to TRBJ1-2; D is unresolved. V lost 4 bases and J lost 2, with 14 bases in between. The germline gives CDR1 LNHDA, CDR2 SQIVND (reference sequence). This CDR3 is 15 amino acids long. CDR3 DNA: TGTGCCAGTAGTAAATCCGGGTCCGAGAACTATGGCTACACCTTC. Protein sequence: CASSKSGSENYGYTF.

CDR3 sequence reads: CASSSMTGPPRDTQYF. CDR3 coding DNA: TGTGCCAGCAGCTCCATGACAGGTCCTCCAAGGGATACGCAGTATTTT. This rearrangement joins TRBV5-4 to TRBJ2-3; D may be TRBD1 (6 bases). The germline CDR1 and CDR2 sequences are SGHNT and YYREEE (reference sequence). This CDR3 is 16 amino acids long. V was trimmed by 3 bases and J by 6 bases, leaving 20 bases between them.

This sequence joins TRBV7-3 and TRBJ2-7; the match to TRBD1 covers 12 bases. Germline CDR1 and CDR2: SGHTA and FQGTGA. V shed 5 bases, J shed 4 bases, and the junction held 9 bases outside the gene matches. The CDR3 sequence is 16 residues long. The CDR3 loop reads CASSKYGTGGGYEQYF. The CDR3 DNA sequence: TGTGCCAGCAGCAAATACGGGACAGGGGGCGGGTACGAGCAGTACTTC.

CDR3 coding DNA: TGTGCCAGCAGTCGTCGGACAGATCGTAATAGCAATCAGCCCCAGCATTTT. Protein sequence: CASSRRTDRNSNQPQHF. This rearrangement joins TRBV27 to TRBJ1-5; weak D call: TRBD1 (6 bases). V was pared by 5 bases and J by 0 bases, with 17 bases between. Per the germline V gene, CDR1 is MNHEY and CDR2 is SMNVEV (reference sequence). The CDR3 is 17 residues long.

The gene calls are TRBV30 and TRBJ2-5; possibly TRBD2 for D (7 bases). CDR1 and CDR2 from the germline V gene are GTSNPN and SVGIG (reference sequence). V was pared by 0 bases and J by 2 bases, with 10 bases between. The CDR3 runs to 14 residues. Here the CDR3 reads CAWSVRGAQETQYF. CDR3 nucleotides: TGTGCCTGGAGTGTACGGGGGGCTCAAGAGACCCAGTACTTC.

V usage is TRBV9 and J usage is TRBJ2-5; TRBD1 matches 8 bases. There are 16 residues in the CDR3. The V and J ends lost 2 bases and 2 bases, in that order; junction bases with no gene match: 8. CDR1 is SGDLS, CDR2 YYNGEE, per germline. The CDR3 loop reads CASSVGTGNSQETQYF. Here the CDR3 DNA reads TGTGCCAGCAGCGTGGGGACAGGCAATTCTCAAGAGACCCAGTACTTC.

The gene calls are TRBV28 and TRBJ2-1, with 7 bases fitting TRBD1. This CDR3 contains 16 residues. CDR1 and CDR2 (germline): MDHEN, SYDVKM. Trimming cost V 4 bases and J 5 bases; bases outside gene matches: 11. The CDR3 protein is CASSSWGQTENNEQFF. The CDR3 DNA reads TGTGCCAGCAGTTCCTGGGGACAGACCGAAAACAATGAGCAGTTCTTC.

The CDR3: CASSLGGTSLYEQYF. The DNA of the CDR3 is TGTGCCAGCAGCTTGGGGGGGACTAGCCTCTACGAGCAGTACTTC. The chain links TRBV11-2 to TRBJ2-7; 9 nucleotides agree with TRBD2. Unmatched junction bases numbered 6, after V lost 3 bases and J lost 3 bases. The germline gives CDR1 SGHAT, CDR2 FQNNGV. The CDR3 length is 15 residues.

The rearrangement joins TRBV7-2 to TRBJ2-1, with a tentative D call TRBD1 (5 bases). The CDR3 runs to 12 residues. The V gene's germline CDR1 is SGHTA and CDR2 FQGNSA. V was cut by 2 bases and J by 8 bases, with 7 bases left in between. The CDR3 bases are TGTGCCAGCAGCTTAACCAGGGATGAGCAGTTCTTC. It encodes CASSLTRDEQFF.

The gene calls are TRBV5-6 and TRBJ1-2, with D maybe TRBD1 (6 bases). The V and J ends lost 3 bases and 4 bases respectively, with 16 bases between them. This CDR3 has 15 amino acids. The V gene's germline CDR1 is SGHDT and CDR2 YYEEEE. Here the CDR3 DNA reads TGTGCCAGCAGCTGGGGTGGGGGCGGTAGCTATGGCTACACCTTC. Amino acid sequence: CASSWGGGGSYGYTF.

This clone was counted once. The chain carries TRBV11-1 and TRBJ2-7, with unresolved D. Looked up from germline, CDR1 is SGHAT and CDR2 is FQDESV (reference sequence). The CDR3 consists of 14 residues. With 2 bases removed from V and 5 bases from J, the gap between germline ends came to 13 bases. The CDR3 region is CASSLLVYGHEQYF. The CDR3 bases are TGTGCCAGCAGCTTACTGGTTTATGGCCACGAGCAGTACTTC. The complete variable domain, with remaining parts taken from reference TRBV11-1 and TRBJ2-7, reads EAEVAQSPRYKITEKSQAVAFWCDPISGHATLYWYRQILGQGPELLVQFQDESVVDDSQLPKDRFSAERLKGVDSTLKIQPAELGDSAMYLCASSLLVYGHEQYFGPGTRLTVT.

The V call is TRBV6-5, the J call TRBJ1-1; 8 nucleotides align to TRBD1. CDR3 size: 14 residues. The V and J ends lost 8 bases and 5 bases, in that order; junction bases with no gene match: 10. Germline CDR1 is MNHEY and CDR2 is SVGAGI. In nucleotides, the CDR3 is TGTGCCAGCGGACAGGGTTTCGAGGGGACTGAAGCTTTCTTT. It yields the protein CASGQGFEGTEAFF.

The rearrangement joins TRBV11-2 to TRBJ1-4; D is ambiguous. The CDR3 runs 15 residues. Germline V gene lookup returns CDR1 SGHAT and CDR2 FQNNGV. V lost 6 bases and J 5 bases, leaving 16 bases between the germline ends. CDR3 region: CASSSAAGFNEKLFF. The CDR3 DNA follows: TGTGCCAGCAGTTCGGCGGCGGGGTTCAATGAAAAACTGTTTTTT. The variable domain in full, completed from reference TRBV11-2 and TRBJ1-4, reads EAGVAQSPRYKIIEKRQSVAFWCNPISGHATLYWYQQILGQGPKLLIQFQNNGVVDDSQLPKDRFSAERLKGVDSTLKIQPAKLEDSAVYLCASSSAAGFNEKLFFGSGTQLSVL.

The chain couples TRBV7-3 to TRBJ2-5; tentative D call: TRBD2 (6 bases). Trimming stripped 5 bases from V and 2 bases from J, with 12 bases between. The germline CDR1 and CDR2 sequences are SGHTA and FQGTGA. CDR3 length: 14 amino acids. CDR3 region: CASSPAGRQETQYF. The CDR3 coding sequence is TGTGCCAGCAGCCCGGCGGGAAGGCAAGAGACCCAGTACTTC.

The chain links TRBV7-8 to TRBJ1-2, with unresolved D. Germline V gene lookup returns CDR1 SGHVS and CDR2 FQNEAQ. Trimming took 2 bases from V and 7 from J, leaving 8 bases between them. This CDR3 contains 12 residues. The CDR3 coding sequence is TGTGCCAGCAGCTTAATTGAGCGTGGCTACACCTTC. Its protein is CASSLIERGYTF.

CDR3 protein: CATSDRTASTDTQYF. DNA for the CDR3: TGTGCCACCAGTGACCGGACAGCTAGCACAGATACGCAGTATTTT. V usage is TRBV24-1 and J usage is TRBJ2-3, with D possibly being TRBD1 (6 bases). Germline V gene data show CDR1 as KGHDR and CDR2 as SFDVKD. Trimming shortened V by 4 bases and J by 0 bases, and 10 bases separated the two germline ends. The CDR3 totals 15 residues.

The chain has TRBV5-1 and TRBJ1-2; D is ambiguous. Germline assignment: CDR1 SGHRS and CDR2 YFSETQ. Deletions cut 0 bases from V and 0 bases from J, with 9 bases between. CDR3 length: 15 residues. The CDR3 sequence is CASSLEEASNYGYTF. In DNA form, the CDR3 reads TGCGCCAGCAGCTTGGAGGAGGCTTCTAACTATGGCTACACCTTC.

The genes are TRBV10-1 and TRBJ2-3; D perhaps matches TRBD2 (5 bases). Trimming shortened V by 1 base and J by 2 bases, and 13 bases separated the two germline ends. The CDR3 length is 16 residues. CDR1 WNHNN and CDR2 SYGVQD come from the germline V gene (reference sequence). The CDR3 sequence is CASSELSGIPTDTQYF. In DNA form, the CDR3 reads TGCGCCAGCAGTGAGTTATCCGGGATCCCCACAGATACGCAGTATTTT.

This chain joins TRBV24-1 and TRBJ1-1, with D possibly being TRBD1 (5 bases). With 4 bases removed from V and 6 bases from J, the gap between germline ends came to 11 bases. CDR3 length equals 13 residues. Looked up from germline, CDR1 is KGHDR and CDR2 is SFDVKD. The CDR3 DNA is TGTGCCACCAGTGAGGGGGGAAGCGCTGAAGCTTTCTTT. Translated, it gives CATSEGGSAEAFF.

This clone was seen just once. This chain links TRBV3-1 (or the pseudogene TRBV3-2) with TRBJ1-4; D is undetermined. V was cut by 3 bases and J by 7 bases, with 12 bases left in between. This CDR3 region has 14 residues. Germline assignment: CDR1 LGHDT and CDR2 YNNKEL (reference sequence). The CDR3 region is CASSHWSAGEKLFF. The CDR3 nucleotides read TGTGCCAGCAGCCATTGGTCGGCGGGTGAAAAACTGTTTTTT.

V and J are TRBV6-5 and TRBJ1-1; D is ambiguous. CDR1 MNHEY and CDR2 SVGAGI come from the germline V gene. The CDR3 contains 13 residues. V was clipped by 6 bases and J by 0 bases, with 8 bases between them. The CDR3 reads CASRDGVNTEAFF. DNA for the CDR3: TGTGCCAGCAGGGACGGGGTGAACACTGAAGCTTTCTTT.

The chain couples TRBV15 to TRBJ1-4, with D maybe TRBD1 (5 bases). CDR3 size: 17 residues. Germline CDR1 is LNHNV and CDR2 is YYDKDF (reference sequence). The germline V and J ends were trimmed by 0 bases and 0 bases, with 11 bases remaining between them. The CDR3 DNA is TGTGCCACCAGCAGAGAGGGGGGGACTGCAACTAATGAAAAACTGTTTTTT. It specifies CATSREGGTATNEKLFF.

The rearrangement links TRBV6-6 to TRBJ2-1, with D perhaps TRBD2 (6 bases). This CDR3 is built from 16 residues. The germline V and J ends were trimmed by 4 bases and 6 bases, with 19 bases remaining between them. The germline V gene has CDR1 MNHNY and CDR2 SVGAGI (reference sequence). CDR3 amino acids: CASSFQAGISANEQFF. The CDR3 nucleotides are TGTGCCAGCAGTTTTCAGGCGGGGATCTCGGCCAATGAGCAGTTCTTC.

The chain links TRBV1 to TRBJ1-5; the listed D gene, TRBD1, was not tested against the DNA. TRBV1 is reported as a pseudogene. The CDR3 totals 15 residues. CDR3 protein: CTSSQERGTGQPQHF. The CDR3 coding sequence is TGCACCAGCAGCCAAGAGAGGGGGACGGGACAGCCCCAGCATTTT.

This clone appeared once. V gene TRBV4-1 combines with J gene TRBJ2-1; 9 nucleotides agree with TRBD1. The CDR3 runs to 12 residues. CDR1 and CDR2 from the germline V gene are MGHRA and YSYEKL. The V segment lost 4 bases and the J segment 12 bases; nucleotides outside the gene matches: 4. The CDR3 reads CASSPPTGGQFF. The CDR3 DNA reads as TGCGCCAGCAGCCCCCCGACAGGGGGGCAGTTCTTC.

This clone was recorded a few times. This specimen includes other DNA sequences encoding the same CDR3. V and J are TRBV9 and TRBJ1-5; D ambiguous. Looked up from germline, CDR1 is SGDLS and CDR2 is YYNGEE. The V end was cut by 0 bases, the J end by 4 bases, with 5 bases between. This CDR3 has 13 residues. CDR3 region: CASSVGQNQPQHF. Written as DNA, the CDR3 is TGTGCCAGCAGCGTAGGGCAGAATCAGCCCCAGCATTTT.

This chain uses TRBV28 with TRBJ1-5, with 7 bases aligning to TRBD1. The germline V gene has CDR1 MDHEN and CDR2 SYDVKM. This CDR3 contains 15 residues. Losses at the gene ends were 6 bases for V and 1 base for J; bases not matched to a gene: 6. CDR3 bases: TGTGCCAGCAGCCCAGTAGGGGGCAGCAATCAGCCCCAGCATTTT. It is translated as CASSPVGGSNQPQHF. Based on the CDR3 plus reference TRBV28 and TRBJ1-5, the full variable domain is DVKVTQSSRYLVKRTGEKVFLECVQDMDHENMFWYRQDPGLGLRLIYFSYDVKMKEKGDIPEGYSVSREKKERFSLILESASTNQTSMYLCASSPVGGSNQPQHFGDGTRLSIL.